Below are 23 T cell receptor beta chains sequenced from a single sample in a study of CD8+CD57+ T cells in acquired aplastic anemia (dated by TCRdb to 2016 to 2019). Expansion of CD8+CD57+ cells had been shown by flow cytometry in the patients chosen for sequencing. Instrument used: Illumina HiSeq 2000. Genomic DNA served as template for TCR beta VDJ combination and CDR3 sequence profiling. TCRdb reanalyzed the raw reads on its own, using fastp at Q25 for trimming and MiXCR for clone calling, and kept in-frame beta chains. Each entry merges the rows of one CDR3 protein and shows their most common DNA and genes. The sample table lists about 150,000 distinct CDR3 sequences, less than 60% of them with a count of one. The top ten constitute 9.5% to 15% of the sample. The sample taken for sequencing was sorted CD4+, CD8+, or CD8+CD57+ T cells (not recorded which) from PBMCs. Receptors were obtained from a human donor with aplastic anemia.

CDR3 protein: CSASESGSSGNTIYF. As DNA, the CDR3 is TGCAGTGCTAGCGAATCAGGGAGCTCTGGAAACACCATATATTTT. The V gene is TRBV20-1, the J gene TRBJ1-3; possible D gene TRBD1, 5 bases. Germline-derived CDR1 and CDR2 are DFQATT and SNEGSKA (reference sequence). V dropped 3 bases and J dropped 0 bases, with 12 bases sitting between them. This CDR3 is built from 15 residues.

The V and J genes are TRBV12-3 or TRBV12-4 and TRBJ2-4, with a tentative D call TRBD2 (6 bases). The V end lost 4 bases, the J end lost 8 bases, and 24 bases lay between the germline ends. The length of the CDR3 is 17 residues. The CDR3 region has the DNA TGTGCCAGCAGTTCCGGAGGAGGGACCCCTTGGGGGGACATTCAGTACTTC. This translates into CASSSGGGTPWGDIQYF.

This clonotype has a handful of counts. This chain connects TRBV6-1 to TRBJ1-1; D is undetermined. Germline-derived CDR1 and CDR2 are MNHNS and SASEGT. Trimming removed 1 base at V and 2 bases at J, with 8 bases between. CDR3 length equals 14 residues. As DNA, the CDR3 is TGTGCCAGCAGTGAAGGTACGGAAAACACTGAAGCTTTCTTT. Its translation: CASSEGTENTEAFF.

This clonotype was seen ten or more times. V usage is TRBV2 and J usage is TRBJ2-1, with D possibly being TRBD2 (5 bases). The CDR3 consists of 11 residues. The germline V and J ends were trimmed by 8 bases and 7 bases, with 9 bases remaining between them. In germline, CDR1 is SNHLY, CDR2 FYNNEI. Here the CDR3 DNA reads TGTGCCAGCCCCACTAGTAATGAGCAGTTCTTC. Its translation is CASPTSNEQFF.

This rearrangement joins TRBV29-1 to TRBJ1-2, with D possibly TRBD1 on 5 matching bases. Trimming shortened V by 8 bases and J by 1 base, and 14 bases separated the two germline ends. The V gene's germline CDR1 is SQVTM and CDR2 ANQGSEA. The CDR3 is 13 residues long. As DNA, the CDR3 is TGCAGCTTATGGGGAGGGGATAACTATGGCTACACCTTC. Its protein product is CSLWGGDNYGYTF.

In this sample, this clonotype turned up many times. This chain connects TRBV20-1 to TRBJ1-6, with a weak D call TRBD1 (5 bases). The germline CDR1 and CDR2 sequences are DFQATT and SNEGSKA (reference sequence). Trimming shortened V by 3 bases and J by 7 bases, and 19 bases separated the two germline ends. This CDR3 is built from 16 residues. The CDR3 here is CSASIETVVGNSPLHF. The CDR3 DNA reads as TGCAGTGCTAGTATCGAGACAGTTGTAGGAAATTCACCCCTCCACTTT.

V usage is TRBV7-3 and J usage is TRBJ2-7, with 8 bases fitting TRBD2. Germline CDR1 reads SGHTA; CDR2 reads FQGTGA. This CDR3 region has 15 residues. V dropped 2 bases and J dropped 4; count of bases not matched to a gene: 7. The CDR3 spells CASSLGREVVYEQYF. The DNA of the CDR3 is TGTGCCAGCAGCTTAGGGCGGGAGGTGGTTTACGAGCAGTACTTC.

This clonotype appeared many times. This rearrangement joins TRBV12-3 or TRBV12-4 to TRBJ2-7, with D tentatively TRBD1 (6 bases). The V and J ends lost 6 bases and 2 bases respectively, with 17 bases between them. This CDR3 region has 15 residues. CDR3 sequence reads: CASRNTGTQPYEQYF. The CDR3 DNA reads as TGTGCCAGCAGAAATACCGGGACACAACCCTACGAGCAGTACTTC.

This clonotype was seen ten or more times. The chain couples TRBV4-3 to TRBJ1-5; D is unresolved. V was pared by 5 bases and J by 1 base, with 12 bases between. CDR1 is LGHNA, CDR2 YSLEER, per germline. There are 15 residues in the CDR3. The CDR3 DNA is TGCGCCAGCAGCAGCGGGTGGGGAAGCAATCAGCCCCAGCATTTT. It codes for CASSSGWGSNQPQHF.

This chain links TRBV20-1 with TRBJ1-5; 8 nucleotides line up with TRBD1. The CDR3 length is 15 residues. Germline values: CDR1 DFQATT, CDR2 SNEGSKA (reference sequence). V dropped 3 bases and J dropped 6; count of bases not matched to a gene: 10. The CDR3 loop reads CSARRDRSPAQPQHF. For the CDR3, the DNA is TGCAGTGCTAGGAGGGACAGGTCACCTGCTCAGCCCCAGCATTTT.

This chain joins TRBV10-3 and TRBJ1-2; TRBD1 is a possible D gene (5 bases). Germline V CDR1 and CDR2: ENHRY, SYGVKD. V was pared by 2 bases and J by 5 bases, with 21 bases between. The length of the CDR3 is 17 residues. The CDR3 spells CAISEAGTQTAQYGYTF. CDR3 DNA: TGTGCCATCAGTGAGGCCGGGACTCAGACAGCCCAATATGGCTACACCTTC.

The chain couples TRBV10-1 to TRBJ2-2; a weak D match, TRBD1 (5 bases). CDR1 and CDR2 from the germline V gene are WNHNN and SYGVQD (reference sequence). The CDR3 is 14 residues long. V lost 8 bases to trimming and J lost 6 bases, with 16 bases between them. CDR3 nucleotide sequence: TGCGCCAGCTCGATGGGGCAGGACCCCGGGGAGCTGTTTTTT. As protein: CASSMGQDPGELFF.

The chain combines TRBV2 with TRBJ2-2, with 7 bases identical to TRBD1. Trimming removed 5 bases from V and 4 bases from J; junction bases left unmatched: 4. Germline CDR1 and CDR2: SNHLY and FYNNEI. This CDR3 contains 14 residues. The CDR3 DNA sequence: TGTGCCAGCAGTATCGACAGGGCCACCGGGGAGCTGTTTTTT. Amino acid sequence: CASSIDRATGELFF. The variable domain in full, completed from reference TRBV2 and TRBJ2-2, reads EPEVTQTPSHQVTQMGQEVILRCVPISNHLYFYWYRQILGQKVEFLVSFYNNEISEKSEIFDDQFSVERPDGSNFTLKIRSTKLEDSAMYFCASSIDRATGELFFGEGSRLTVL.

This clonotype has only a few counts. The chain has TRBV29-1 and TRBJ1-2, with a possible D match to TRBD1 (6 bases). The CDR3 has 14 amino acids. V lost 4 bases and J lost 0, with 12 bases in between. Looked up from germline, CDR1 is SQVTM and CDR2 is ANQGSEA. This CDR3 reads CSVGPTGPNYGYTF. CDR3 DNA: TGCAGCGTTGGGCCGACAGGACCTAACTATGGCTACACCTTC.

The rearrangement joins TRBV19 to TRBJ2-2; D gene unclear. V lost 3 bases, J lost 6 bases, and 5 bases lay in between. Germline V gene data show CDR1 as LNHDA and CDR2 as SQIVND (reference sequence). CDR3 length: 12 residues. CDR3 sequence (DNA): TGTGCCAGTAGTATTAGTTCCGGGGAGCTGTTTTTT. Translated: CASSISSGELFF. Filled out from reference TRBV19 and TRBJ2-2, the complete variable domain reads DGGITQSPKYLFRKEGQNVTLSCEQNLNHDAMYWYRQDPGQGLRLIYYSQIVNDFQKGDIAEGYSVSREKKESFPLTVTSAQKNPTAFYLCASSISSGELFFGEGSRLTVL.

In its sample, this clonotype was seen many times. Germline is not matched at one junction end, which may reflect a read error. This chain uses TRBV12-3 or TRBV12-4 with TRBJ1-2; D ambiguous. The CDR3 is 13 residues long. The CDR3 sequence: CASGLGRLSGYTF. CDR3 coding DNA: TGTGCCAGCGGTTTAGGACGGCTTTCCGGCTACACCTTC.

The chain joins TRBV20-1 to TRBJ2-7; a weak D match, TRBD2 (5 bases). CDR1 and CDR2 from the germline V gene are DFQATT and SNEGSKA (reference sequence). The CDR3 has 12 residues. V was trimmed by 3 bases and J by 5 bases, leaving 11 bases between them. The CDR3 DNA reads TGCAGTGCTAGCGGGGTACCCCACGAGCAGTACTTC. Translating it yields CSASGVPHEQYF.

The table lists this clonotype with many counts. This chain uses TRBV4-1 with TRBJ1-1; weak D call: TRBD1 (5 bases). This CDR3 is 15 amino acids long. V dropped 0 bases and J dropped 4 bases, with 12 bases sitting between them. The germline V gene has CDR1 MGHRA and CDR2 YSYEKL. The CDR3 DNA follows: TGCGCCAGCAGCCAAGATCAGGGAGGGCCCACTGAAGCTTTCTTT. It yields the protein CASSQDQGGPTEAFF.

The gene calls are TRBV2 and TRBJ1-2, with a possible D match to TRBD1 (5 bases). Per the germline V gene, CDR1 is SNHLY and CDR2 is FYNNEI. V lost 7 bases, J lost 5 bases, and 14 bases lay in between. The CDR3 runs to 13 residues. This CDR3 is CASMNMGLYGYTF. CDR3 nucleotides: TGTGCCAGCATGAATATGGGACTGTATGGCTACACCTTC.

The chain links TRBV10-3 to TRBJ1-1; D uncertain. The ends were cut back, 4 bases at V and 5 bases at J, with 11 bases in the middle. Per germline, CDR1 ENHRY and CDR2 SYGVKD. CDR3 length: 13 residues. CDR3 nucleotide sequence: TGTGCCATCAGTGTAGGTATTGGGACTGAAGCTTTCTTT. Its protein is CAISVGIGTEAFF.

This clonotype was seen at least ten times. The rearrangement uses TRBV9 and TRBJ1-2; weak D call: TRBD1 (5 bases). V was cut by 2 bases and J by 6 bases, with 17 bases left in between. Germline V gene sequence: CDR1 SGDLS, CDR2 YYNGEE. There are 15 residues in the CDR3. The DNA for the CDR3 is TGTGCCAGCAGCGTGGGGGACCACCAGGGCAATGGCTACACCTTC. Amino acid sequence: CASSVGDHQGNGYTF.

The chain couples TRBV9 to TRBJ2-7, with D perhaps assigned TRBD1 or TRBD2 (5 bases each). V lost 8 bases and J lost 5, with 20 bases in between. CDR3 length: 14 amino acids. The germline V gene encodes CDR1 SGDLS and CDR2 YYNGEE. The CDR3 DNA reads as TGTGCCAGTAGCTTGGACGGGGCCGGAGACGAGCAGTACTTC. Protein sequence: CASSLDGAGDEQYF. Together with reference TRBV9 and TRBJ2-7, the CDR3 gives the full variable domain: DSGVTQTPKHLITATGQRVTLRCSPRSGDLSVYWYQQSLDQGLQFLIQYYNGEERAKGNILERFSAQQFPDLHSELNLSSLELGDSALYFCASSLDGAGDEQYFGPGTRLTVT.

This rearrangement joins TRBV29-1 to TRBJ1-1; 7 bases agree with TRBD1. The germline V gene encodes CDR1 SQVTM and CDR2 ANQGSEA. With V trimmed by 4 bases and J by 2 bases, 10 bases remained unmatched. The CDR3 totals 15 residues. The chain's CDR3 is CSVVGRGTDNTEAFF. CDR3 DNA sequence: TGCAGCGTTGTCGGGCGGGGGACAGACAACACTGAAGCTTTCTTT.